The rows below give T cell receptor beta chains drawn from one sample of a study of cytomegalovirus exposure and HLA in healthy donors. The assay was immunoSEQ multiplex PCR, and TCRdb's table has in-frame clones only and misses some. The data hold 200,000 to 250,000 clones, with 60% to 80% observed a single time. The sample comprised PBMCs. The origin of the receptors is a male donor in good health and CMV-seronegative. Each CDR3 is given without its conserved first and last residue. D genes are given only for firm matches.

CDR3 length	V gene	D gene	CDR3 protein
13	TRBV9	-	ASSVGGHGGETQY
11	TRBV7-9	-	SSSPVTSETQY
14	TRBV19	-	ASSIAGPLSGDEQF
11	TRBV6-5	TRBD1	ASIRGQGDGYT
12	TRBV30	TRBD2	AWSVLAGGETQY
15	TRBV25-1	-	ASSAAPTDFAFYEQY
10	TRBV5-6	-	ASSFIGTEAF
10	TRBV28	-	ASSTVNTEAF
12	TRBV6-5	TRBD1	ASSYEQGYSGYT
13	TRBV5-6	TRBD2	ASSVLAGGMYEQY
13	TRBV7-2	TRBD2	ASSPSGPSTDTQY
12	TRBV6-5	TRBD1	ASSYGTGDYEQY
21	TRBV21-1	-	ASSKASRIDKGTSGRAQETQY
13	TRBV9	-	ASSVRDIAPGELF
13	TRBV4-1	TRBD1	ASSQGPGQHYEQY
12	TRBV2	TRBD1	AITQDRTGSGYT
11	TRBV30	-	AGQVLKHNEQF
15	TRBV9	-	ASSSLKPTASTDTQY
10	TRBV7-9	-	SSSYTGDEQY
11	TRBV5-6	TRBD2	ASSLGTSDEQF
12	TRBV29-1	TRBD1	SVGTGGFTGELF
12	TRBV6-6	-	ASSYGQTGNTIY
14	TRBV27	TRBD1	ARKLPGQSNTGELF
9	TRBV5-1	-	ASSVSNEQF
12	TRBV5-1	-	ASSFAGFQETQY
15	TRBV5-1	TRBD2	ASSPLPGLAWPDTQY